This T cell receptor beta chain came from a study of T cells expressing NK-cell markers (dated by TCRdb to about 2020). For context, the study as a whole: TCR beta-chain repertoires were profiled in sorted CD3+CD56+NKG2C+, CD3+CD56+NKG2C- and CD3+CD56-NKG2C+ T-cell subsets from several donors. All eight donors whose samples were sequenced were randomly selected healthy volunteers, three of them men and five women. Libraries were sequenced as 2 x 150 bp reads on Illumina HiSeq 2000/2500, MiSeq or NextSeq. Of the eight sequenced donors, seven were found to be HCMV-seropositive and one was found to be HCMV-seronegative.

Of note for this clonotype: Its antigen has not been determined.

A commercial ELISA kit detecting HCMV-specific IgG in serum was used to determine HCMV serostatus. Ficoll density gradient centrifugation was used to isolate peripheral blood mononuclear cells from blood. The sequencer listed for this sample is Illumina HiSeq 2000. The TCR beta cDNA libraries were made using 5'RACE template switching, a step that added both a universal primer site and unique molecular identifiers. Synthesis of cDNA was primed from the TCR beta constant segment and was followed by two consecutive PCR amplification steps. In the paper's pipeline: MIGEC handled demultiplexing of the reads and grouping by UMI, while MiTCR was used to assemble and quantify clonotypes. To exclude erroneous sequences, only TCR cDNA sequences supported by at least two reads were retained. The tcR package was used for downstream repertoire analysis, and clonotypes were matched between fractions using CDR3 nucleotide sequence together with V segment. VDJmatch was used to annotate antigen specificity against VDJdb, with one amino acid substitution allowed in CDR3. TCRdb reprocessed the public reads and reports one entry per CDR3 protein sequence, without DNA. TCRdb, not the authors, supplied the V and J calls. Per the sample table, the count is a few hundred thousand distinct CDR3 sequences. The ten largest clones add up to around 4% of the sample.

Sequences MNHNS (CDR1) and SASEGT (CDR2) are obtained from the germline V gene. The CDR3 runs 15 residues from the cysteine to the phenylalanine. No nucleotide data were recorded. General conclusions and limits of the study: For five or six donors, the dominant CD3+CD56+NKG2C+ clonotypes were among the top 10 CD8+ clonotypes and accounted for about 1.0-8% of CD8+ T cells. Whether the expanded NKG2C-expressing T cell clones were specific for HCMV antigens remained unclear. Those dominant clonotypes were again the most abundant among CD3+CD56-NKG2C+ cells in four donors, at roughly 28.3-60.1%.

This chain joins TRBV6-1 to TRBJ1-1. The sample consisted of blood T cells: a sorted CD56 or NKG2C T cell subset, CD4+ or CD8+ T cells, or bulk PBMC T cells (not recorded which). The source of this sequence is a man aged 18 to 30 in good health. Donor details come from another sample of the same person, matched by shared clones. This receptor has the CDR3 CASSENTPLGTEAFF.